A selection of T cell receptor beta chains follows, all from one sample in a study of T cell repertoires in cytomegalovirus infection. TCRdb reprocessed the reads via MiXCR and lists one record per CDR3 protein. This repertoire shows roughly 150,000 distinct CDR3 sequences, more than 15% found once; its top ten account for 18%. Sequenced material: CD8+ T cells from PBMCs. Receptors were obtained from a human donor in good health (CMV status not recorded). Some clones in this sample may be carry-over from other donors' samples. The CDR3 runs from the conserved cysteine through the conserved F or W. Fields, in order: clone size, J gene, V gene, D gene, CDR3 DNA, CDR3 protein. D genes are given only for firm matches. Clone size is shown for a subset of rows, as once, few, many or a class of expanded clone.

clone_size: few; j_call: TRBJ2-1; v_call: TRBV7-8; d_call: .; cdr3_nt: TGTGCCAGCAGCTTAAGGACAGCCGCTTTCAATGAGCAGTTCTTC; cdr3_aa: CASSLRTAAFNEQFF
clone_size: many; j_call: TRBJ2-7; v_call: TRBV4-2; d_call: .; cdr3_nt: TGTGCCAGCAGCGGAATCGGACAGCTCTACGAGCAGTACTTC; cdr3_aa: CASSGIGQLYEQYF
clone_size: .; j_call: TRBJ2-2; v_call: TRBV7-8; d_call: TRBD2; cdr3_nt: TGTGCCAGCAGCCCCCGTAGGGTAGCGGGAGGCACCGGGGAGCTGTTTTTT; cdr3_aa: CASSPRRVAGGTGELFF
clone_size: few; j_call: TRBJ2-7; v_call: TRBV29-1; d_call: .; cdr3_nt: TGCAGCGGCCGCCGGGACCCCCAATGCTACGAGCAGTACTTC; cdr3_aa: CSGRRDPQCYEQYF
clone_size: few; j_call: TRBJ2-7; v_call: TRBV7-9; d_call: TRBD1; cdr3_nt: TGTGCCAGCAGCCGGGACAGGGGCCACGAGCAGTACTTC; cdr3_aa: CASSRDRGHEQYF
clone_size: .; j_call: TRBJ2-3; v_call: TRBV2; d_call: TRBD2; cdr3_nt: TGTGCCAAACCGGGACTAGCAATTCGCACAGATACGCAGTATTTT; cdr3_aa: CAKPGLAIRTDTQYF
clone_size: few; j_call: TRBJ2-7; v_call: TRBV10-3; d_call: .; cdr3_nt: TGTGCCATCAGTGGCCCAGCGGTGTCCTACGAGCAGTACTTC; cdr3_aa: CAISGPAVSYEQYF
clone_size: .; j_call: TRBJ2-1; v_call: TRBV20-1; d_call: TRBD2; cdr3_nt: TGCAGTGCCCCCACTAGCGCGCTATACAATGAGCAGTTCTTC; cdr3_aa: CSAPTSALYNEQFF
clone_size: .; j_call: TRBJ2-7; v_call: TRBV10-3; d_call: .; cdr3_nt: TGTGCCATCAGTGAATGGACTCATGCCTACGAGCAGTACTTC; cdr3_aa: CAISEWTHAYEQYF
clone_size: .; j_call: TRBJ1-2; v_call: TRBV28; d_call: .; cdr3_nt: TGTGCCAGCAGTTTATTTCAGGAACTCTATGGCTACACCTTC; cdr3_aa: CASSLFQELYGYTF
clone_size: many; j_call: TRBJ2-7; v_call: TRBV7-6; d_call: .; cdr3_nt: TGTGCCAGCAGCTCTTGGGGATCACAGGGAGTTAGCGAGCAGTACTTC; cdr3_aa: CASSSWGSQGVSEQYF
clone_size: few; j_call: TRBJ2-1; v_call: TRBV4-2; d_call: TRBD2; cdr3_nt: TGTGCCAGCAGCCAAGGGGACTACCTTGGTAATGAGCAGTTCTTC; cdr3_aa: CASSQGDYLGNEQFF
clone_size: many; j_call: TRBJ2-1; v_call: TRBV7-6; d_call: .; cdr3_nt: TGTGCCAGCAGCCATGAGCCGGGCGTGGGATCGAGTGAGCAGTTCTTC; cdr3_aa: CASSHEPGVGSSEQFF
clone_size: few; j_call: TRBJ2-3; v_call: TRBV27; d_call: .; cdr3_nt: TGTGCCAGCAGCCTGGTGAGCGCAGATACGCAGTATTTT; cdr3_aa: CASSLVSADTQYF
clone_size: .; j_call: TRBJ2-1; v_call: TRBV29-1; d_call: TRBD2; cdr3_nt: TGCAGCGTTGAAGCCCGGCGGTCTAAGCGGGGGGGCCCTCACCACATCTATGAGCAGTTCTTC; cdr3_aa: CSVEARRSKRGGPHHIYEQFF
clone_size: .; j_call: TRBJ1-2; v_call: TRBV7-9; d_call: .; cdr3_nt: TGTGCCAGCAGCGATCAGGTCCCCGATGGCTACACCTTC; cdr3_aa: CASSDQVPDGYTF
clone_size: few; j_call: TRBJ2-5; v_call: TRBV7-9; d_call: .; cdr3_nt: TGTGCCAGCAGCACCACAGGGACAACTAGGGAGACCCAGTACTTC; cdr3_aa: CASSTTGTTRETQYF
clone_size: .; j_call: TRBJ2-3; v_call: TRBV28; d_call: .; cdr3_nt: TGTGCCAGCAGTTTCGCCGTCTCTGGAGATACGCAGTATTTT; cdr3_aa: CASSFAVSGDTQYF
clone_size: .; j_call: TRBJ2-7; v_call: TRBV7-9; d_call: TRBD1; cdr3_nt: TGTGCCAGCAGCTTTCCGGGACAGACATACGAGCAGTACTTC; cdr3_aa: CASSFPGQTYEQYF
clone_size: .; j_call: TRBJ2-1; v_call: TRBV6-2/TRBV6-3; d_call: .; cdr3_nt: TGTGCCAGCAGTTCGGGACTCCTTAGCTCCTACAATGAGCAGTTCTTC; cdr3_aa: CASSSGLLSSYNEQFF